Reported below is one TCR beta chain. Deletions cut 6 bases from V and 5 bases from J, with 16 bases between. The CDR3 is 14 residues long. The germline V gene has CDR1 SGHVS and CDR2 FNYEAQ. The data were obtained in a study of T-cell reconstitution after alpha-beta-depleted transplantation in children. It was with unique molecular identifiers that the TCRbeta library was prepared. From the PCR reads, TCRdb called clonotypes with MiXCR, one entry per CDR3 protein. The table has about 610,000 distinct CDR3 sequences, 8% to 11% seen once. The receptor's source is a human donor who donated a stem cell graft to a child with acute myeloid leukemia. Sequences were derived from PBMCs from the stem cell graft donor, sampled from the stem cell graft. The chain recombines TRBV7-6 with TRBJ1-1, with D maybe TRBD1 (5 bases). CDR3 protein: CASRLTMGGTEAFF. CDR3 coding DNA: TGTGCCAGCAGACTAACCATGGGGGGGACTGAAGCTTTCTTT.